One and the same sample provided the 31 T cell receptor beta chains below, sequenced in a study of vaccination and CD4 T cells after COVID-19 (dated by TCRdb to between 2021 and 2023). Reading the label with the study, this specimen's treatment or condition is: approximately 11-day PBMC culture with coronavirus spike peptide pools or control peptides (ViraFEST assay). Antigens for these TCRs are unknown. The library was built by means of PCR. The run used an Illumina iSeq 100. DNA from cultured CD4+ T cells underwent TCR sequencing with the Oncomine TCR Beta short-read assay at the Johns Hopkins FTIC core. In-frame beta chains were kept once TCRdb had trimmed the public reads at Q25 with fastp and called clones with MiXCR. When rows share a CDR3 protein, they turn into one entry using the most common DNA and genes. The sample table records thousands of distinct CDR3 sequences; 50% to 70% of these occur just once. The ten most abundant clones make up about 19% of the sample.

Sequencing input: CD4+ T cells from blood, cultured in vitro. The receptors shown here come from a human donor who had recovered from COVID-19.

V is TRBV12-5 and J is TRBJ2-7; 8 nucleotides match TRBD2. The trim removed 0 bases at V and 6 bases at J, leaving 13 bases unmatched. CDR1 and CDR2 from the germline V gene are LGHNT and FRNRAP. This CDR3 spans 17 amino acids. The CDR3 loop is CASGLVKQRELFAEQYF. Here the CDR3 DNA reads TGTGCTAGTGGTTTGGTAAAACAGCGGGAGCTCTTTGCCGAGCAGTACTTC.

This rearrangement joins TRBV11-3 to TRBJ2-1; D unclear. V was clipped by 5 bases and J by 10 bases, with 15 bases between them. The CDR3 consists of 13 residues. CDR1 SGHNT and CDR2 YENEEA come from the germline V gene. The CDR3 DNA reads TGTGCCAGCAGCCCAGACGCCGTTGGCGAGCAGTTCTTC. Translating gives CASSPDAVGEQFF. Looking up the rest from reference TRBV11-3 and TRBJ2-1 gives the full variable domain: EAGVVQSPRYKIIEKKQPVAFWCNPISGHNTLYWYLQNLGQGPELLIRYENEEAVDDSQLPKDRFSAERLKGVDSTLKIQPAELGDSAVYLCASSPDAVGEQFFGPGTRLTVL.

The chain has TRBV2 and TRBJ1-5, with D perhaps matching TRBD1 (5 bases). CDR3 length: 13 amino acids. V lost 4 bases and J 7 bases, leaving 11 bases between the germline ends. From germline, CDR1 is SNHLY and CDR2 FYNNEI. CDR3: CASSADSGQPQHF. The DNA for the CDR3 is TGTGCCAGCAGTGCCGACAGCGGGCAGCCCCAGCATTTT.

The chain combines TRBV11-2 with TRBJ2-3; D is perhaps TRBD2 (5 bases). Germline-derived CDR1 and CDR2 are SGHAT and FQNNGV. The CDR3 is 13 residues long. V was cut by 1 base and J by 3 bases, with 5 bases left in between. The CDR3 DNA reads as TGTGCCAGCAGCTTAGCGGGGACAGATACGCAGTATTTT. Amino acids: CASSLAGTDTQYF. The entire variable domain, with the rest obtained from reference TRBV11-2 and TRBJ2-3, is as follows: EAGVAQSPRYKIIEKRQSVAFWCNPISGHATLYWYQQILGQGPKLLIQFQNNGVVDDSQLPKDRFSAERLKGVDSTLKIQPAKLEDSAVYLCASSLAGTDTQYFGPGTRLTVL.

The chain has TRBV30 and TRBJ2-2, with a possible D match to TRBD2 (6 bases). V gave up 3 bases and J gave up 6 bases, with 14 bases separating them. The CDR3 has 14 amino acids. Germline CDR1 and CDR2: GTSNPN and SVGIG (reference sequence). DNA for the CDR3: TGTGCCTGGAGGGGGCTAGCGCTATCCGGGGAGCTGTTTTTT. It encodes CAWRGLALSGELFF.

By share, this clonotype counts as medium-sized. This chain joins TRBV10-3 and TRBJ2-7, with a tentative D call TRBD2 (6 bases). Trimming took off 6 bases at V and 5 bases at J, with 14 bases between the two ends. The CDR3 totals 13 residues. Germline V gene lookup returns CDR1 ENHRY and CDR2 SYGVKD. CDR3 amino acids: CAIRWGREDEQYF. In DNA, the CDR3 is TGTGCCATCAGGTGGGGAAGGGAGGACGAGCAGTACTTC.

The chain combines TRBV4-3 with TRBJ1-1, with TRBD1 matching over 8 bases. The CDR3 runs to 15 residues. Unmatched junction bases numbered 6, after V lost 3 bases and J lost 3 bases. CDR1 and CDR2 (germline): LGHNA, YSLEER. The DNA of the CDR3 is TGCGCCAGCAGCCATCCGGGACAGGTTGACACTGAAGCTTTCTTT. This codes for CASSHPGQVDTEAFF.

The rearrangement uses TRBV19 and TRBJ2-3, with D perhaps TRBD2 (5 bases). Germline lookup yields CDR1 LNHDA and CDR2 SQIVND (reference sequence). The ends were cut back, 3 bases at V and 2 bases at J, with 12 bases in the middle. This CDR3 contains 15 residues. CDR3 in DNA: TGTGCCAGTAGTATTAGGAGCGGTTTCACAGATACGCAGTATTTT. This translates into CASSIRSGFTDTQYF.

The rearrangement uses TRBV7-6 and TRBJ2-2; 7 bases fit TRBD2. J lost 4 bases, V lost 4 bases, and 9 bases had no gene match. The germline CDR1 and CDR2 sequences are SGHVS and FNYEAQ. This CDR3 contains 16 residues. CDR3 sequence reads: CASSSLRWEGTGELFF. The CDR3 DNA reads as TGTGCCAGCAGCTCGTTAAGGTGGGAGGGCACCGGGGAGCTGTTTTTT.

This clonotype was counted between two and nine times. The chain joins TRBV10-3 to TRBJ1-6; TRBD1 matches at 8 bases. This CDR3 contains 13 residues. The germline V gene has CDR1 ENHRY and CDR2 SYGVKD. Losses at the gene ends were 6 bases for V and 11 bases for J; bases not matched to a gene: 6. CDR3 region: CAIRGRGRTPLHF. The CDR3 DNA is TGTGCCATCAGGGGCAGGGGGCGTACACCCCTCCACTTT.

DNA of the CDR3: TGTGCCAGCAGGAGTGGACGGATCCCTCGTATCTCCTACGAGCAGTACTTC. It encodes CASRSGRIPRISYEQYF. The chain is built from TRBV21-1 and TRBJ2-7; the table's D gene call, TRBD2, was not cross checked with the DNA. TRBV21-1 is a listed pseudogene. The CDR3 is 17 amino acids.

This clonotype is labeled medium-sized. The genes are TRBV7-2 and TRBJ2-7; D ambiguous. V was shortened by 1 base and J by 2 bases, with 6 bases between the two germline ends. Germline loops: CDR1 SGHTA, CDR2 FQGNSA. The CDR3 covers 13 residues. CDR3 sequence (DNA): TGTGCCAGCAGCTTAGTAGGGACCTACGAGCAGTACTTC. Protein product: CASSLVGTYEQYF.

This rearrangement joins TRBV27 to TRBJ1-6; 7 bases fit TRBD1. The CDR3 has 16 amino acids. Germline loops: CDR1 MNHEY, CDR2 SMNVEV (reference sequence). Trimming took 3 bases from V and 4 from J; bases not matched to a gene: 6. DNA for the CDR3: TGTGCCAGCAGTTTTTACTCGGGACAGTATAATTCACCCCTCCACTTT. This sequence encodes CASSFYSGQYNSPLHF.

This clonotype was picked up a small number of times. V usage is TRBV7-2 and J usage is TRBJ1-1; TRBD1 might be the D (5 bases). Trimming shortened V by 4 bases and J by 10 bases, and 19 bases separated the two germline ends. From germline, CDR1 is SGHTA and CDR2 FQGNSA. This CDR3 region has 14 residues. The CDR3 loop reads CASSWYTGEGRAFF. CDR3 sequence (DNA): TGTGCCAGCAGCTGGTACACGGGGGAGGGTCGAGCTTTCTTT.

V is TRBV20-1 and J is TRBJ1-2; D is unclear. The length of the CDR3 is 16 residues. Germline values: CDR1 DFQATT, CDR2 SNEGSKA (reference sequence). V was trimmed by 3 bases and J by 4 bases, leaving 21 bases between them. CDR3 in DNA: TGCAGTGCTAGTCCCCAAGGATCTCTAGCGGGCTATGGCTACACCTTC. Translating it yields CSASPQGSLAGYGYTF.

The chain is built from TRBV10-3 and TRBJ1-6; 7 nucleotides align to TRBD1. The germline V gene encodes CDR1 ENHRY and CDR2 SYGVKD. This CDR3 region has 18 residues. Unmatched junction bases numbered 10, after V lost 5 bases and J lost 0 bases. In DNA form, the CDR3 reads TGTGCCATCAGTAAGGGGGACAGTTTGAGCTCCTATAATTCACCCCTCCACTTT. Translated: CAISKGDSLSSYNSPLHF.

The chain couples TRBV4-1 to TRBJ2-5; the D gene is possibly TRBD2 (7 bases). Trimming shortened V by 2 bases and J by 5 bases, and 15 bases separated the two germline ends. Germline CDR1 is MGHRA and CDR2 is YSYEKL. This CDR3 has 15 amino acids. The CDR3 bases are TGCGCCAGCAGCCAACCCCGGGGGAGGGGGGAGACCCAGTACTTC. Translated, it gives CASSQPRGRGETQYF.

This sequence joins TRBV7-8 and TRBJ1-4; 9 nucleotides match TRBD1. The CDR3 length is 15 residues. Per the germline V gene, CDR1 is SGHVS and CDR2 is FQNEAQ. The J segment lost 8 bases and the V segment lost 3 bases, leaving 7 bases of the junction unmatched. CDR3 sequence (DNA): TGTGCCAGCAGCTTTCAGGACAGGGGAGGCGAAAAACTGTTTTTT. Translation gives CASSFQDRGGEKLFF.

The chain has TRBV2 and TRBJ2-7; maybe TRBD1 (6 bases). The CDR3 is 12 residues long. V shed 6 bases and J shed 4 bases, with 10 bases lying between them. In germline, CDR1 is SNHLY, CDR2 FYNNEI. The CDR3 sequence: CASSERGYEQYF. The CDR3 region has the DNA TGTGCCAGCAGCGAAAGGGGGTACGAGCAGTACTTC.

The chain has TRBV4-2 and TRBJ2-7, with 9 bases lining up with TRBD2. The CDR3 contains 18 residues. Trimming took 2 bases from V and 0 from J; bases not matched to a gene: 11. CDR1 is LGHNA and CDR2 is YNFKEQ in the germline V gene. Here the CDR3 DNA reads TGTGCCAGCAGCCAAACGACTAGCGGAAGGGGCTACTCCTACGAGCAGTACTTC. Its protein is CASSQTTSGRGYSYEQYF.

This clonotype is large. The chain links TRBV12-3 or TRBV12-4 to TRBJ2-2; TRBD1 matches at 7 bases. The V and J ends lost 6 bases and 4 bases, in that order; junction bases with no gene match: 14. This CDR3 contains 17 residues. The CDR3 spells CASSLIPSTGPTGELFF. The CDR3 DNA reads TGTGCCAGCAGCCTAATACCCTCGACAGGGCCCACCGGGGAGCTGTTTTTT.

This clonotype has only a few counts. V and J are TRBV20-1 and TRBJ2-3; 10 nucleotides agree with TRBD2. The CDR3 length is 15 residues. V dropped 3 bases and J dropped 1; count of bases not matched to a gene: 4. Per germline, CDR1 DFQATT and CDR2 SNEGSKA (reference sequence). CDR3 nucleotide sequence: TGCAGTGCTAGGCCAGCGGGGGGGGGCACAGATACGCAGTATTTT. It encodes CSARPAGGGTDTQYF.

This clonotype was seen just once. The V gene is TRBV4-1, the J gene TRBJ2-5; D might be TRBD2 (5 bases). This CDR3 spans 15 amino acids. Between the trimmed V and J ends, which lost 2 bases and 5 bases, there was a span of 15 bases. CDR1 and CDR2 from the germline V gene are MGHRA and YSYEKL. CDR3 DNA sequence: TGCGCCAGCAGCCAAAACCCGGGAACCGGGGAGACCCAGTACTTC. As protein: CASSQNPGTGETQYF.

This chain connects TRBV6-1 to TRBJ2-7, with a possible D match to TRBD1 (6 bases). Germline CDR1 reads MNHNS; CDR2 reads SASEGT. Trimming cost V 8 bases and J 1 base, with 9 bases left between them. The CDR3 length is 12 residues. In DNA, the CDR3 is TGTGCCAGCGGGCAGGGGTCCTACGAGCAGTACTTC. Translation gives CASGQGSYEQYF.

For the CDR3, the DNA is TGTGCCAGCAGTTCGGACCCCCGAATTAATAATTCACCCCTCCACTTT. Translation gives CASSSDPRINNSPLHF. The chain is built from TRBV6-5 and TRBJ1-6; D not certain. This CDR3 is built from 16 residues. The germline CDR1 and CDR2 sequences are MNHEY and SVGAGI. Trimming pared 4 bases from V and 5 bases from J, leaving 15 bases between.

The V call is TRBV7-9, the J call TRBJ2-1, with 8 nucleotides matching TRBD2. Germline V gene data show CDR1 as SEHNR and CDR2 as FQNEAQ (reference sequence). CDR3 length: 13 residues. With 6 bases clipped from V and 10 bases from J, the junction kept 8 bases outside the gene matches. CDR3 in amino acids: CASSQVQREEQFF. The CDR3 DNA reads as TGTGCCAGCAGTCAGGTTCAGCGGGAGGAGCAGTTCTTC.

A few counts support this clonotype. The CDR3, as DNA: TGTGCCAGCAGTTTATTAGCGGGAGTGACAGATACGCAGTATTTT. Translated: CASSLLAGVTDTQYF. V usage is TRBV7-2 and J usage is TRBJ2-3; 9 bases map to TRBD2. This CDR3 has 15 amino acids. After removal of 6 bases from V and 3 bases from J, the junction contained 7 bases not matched to a gene. The germline CDR1 and CDR2 sequences are SGHTA and FQGNSA.

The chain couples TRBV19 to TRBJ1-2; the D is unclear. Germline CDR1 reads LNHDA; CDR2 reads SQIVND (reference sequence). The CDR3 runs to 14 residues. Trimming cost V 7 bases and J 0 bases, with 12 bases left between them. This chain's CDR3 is CASNRISTNYGYTF. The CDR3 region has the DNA TGTGCCAGTAATAGGATTTCTACTAACTATGGCTACACCTTC.

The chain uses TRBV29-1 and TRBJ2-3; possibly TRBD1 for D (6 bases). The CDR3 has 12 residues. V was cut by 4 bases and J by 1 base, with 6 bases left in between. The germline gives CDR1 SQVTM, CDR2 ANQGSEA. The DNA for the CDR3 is TGCAGCGTTGGGGGGCGCACAGATACGCAGTATTTT. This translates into CSVGGRTDTQYF.

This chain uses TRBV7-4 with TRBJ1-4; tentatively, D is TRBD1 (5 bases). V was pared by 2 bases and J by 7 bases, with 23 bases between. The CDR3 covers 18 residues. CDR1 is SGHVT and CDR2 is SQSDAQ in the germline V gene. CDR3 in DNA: TGTGCCAGCAGCTTATGGGGGAGGGTCCCCGACCTGGGTGAAAAACTGTTTTTT. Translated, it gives CASSLWGRVPDLGEKLFF. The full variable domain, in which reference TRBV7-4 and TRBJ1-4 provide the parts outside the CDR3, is GAGVSQSPRYKVAKRGRDVALRCDSISGHVTLYWYRQTLGQGSEVLTYSQSDAQRDKSGRPSGRFSAERPERSVSTLKIQRTEQGDSAVYLCASSLWGRVPDLGEKLFFGSGTQLSVL.

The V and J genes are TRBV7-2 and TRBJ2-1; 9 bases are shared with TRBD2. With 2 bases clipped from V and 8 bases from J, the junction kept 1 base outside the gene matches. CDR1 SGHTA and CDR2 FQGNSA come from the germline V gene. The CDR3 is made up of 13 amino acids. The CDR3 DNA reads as TGTGCCAGCAGCTTAACTAGCGGGTATGAGCAGTTCTTC. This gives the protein CASSLTSGYEQFF.